Listed below are T cell receptor beta chains from one sample, sequenced in a study of blood T cell repertoires in COVID-19. Assay used: immunoSEQ multiplex PCR; TCRdb lists only in-frame clones, some missing. The sample consists of roughly 280,000 clones, 85% to 90% of them appearing once. The sample taken for sequencing was PBMCs or T cells enriched from blood (not recorded which). The receptors derive from a woman in her twenties or thirties with acute COVID-19. Each CDR3 is given without its conserved first and last residue. The order of the fields is V gene, clone size, CDR3 protein. Size is stated for part of the rows, as once, few or many counts, or as a class when the clone is expanded.

TRBV7-9	-	ASSLAYDRAGLYEQY
TRBV4-2	-	ASSQDTWQGASGANVLT
TRBV9	-	ASSVVPTGTSGSYTQY
TRBV10-2	-	ASSPGQGEY
TRBV24-1	-	ATSDMDSSTDTQY
TRBV7-8	-	ASSLDRDSNQPQH
TRBV7-2	-	ASSLNRRDNEQF
TRBV23-1	-	ASSQSGAENNEQF
TRBV20-1	-	SASPGEENTIY
TRBV27	-	ASSSRTSGSSGGNEQF
TRBV19	-	ASSIELAGPNTGELF
TRBV3-1/TRBV3-2	-	ASSSGTSEYNEQF
TRBV27	-	ASSLGAGAEY
TRBV25-1	-	ASSDRRDTQY
TRBV7-6	-	ASSLSGTDRVGTEAF
TRBV10-3	-	AISEGLAGSPSNNEQF
TRBV7-6	-	ASSSLVGGVSTDTQY
TRBV7-6	-	ASSLGEVYEQY
TRBV7-3	-	ASSSQGSTEAF
TRBV27	-	ASSAPSGTANYEQY
TRBV5-1	once	ASSPDGTAPIQY
TRBV4-1	-	ASSPVLGQGAHEQY
TRBV7-2	-	ASSLAAGETDTQY
TRBV4-1	-	ASSPRTEANTGELF
TRBV24-1	-	ATSDPDRVSGTDTQY
TRBV2	-	ASSEWGTSGRADDEQY
TRBV5-1	-	ASSLGLAGNTGELF
TRBV2	-	ATGTSEVEQF
TRBV5-1	-	ASSPGTNSYEQY
TRBV4-1	-	ASSHPFSGDTGELF
TRBV28	-	ASSLVKKGDTEAF
TRBV6-2/TRBV6-3	-	ASSRVTGKESYEQY
TRBV29-1	-	SVDEGGSEKLF
TRBV28	-	ASSLGLQGWYGYT
TRBV6-5	-	GTGVVYEQY
TRBV27	-	ASRLQGNTEAF
TRBV3-1/TRBV3-2	-	ASSQWGPYEQY
TRBV19	-	ASCGQGGYQPQH
TRBV18	-	ASSETGTSPDTQY
TRBV28	-	ASSFQLREKQY
TRBV13	-	ASSSRDRNTGELF
TRBV6-5	-	ASSYSVAAPSGEQY
TRBV13	-	ASSFGVEKLF
TRBV24-1	-	ATEGAGGYT
TRBV18	-	ASSRGVGDQPQH
TRBV28	-	ASSLVALPYAF